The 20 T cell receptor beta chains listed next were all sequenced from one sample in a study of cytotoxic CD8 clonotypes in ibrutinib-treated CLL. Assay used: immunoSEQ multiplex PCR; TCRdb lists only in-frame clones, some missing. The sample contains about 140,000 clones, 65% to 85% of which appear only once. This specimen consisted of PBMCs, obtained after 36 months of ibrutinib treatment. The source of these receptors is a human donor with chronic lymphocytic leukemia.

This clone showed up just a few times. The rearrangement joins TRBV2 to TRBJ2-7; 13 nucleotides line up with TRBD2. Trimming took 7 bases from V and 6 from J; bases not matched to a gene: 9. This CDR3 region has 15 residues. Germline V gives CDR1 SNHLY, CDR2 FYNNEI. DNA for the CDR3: TGTGCCAGCAAAACCGGACTAGCGGGAGCCCTCGAGCAGTACTTC. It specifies CASKTGLAGALEQYF.

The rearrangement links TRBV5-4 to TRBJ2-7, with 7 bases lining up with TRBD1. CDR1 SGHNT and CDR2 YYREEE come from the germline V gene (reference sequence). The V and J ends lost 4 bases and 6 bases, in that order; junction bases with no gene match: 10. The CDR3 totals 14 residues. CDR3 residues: CASSTLTGNFEQYF. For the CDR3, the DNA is TGTGCCAGCAGCACCCTGACAGGGAATTTCGAGCAGTACTTC. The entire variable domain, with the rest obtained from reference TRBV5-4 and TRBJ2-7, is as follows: ETGVTQSPTHLIKTRGQQVTLRCSSQSGHNTVSWYQQALGQGPQFIFQYYREEENGRGNFPPRFSGLQFPNYSSELNVNALELDDSALYLCASSTLTGNFEQYFGPGTRLTVT.

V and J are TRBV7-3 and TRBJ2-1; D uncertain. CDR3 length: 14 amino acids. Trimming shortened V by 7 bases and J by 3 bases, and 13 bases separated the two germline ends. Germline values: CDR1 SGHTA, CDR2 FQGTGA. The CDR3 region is CASTPDGNYNEQFF. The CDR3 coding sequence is TGTGCCAGCACCCCGGACGGAAACTACAATGAGCAGTTCTTC.

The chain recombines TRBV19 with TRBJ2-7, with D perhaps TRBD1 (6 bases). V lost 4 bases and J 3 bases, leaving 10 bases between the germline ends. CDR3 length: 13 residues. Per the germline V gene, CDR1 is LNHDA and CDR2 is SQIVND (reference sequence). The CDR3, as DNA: TGTGCCAGTAGTACCGAGACAGGCTACGAGCAGTACTTC. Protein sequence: CASSTETGYEQYF.

As DNA, the CDR3 is TGTGCCAGCAGCTTACTACGGGACCGGTACGAGCAGTACTTC. Protein sequence: CASSLLRDRYEQYF. The chain joins TRBV13 to TRBJ2-7; D tentatively fits TRBD1 or TRBD2 (5 bases each). CDR1 is PRHDT and CDR2 is FYEKMQ in the germline V gene (reference sequence). Trimming shortened V by 2 bases and J by 4 bases, and 12 bases separated the two germline ends. There are 14 residues in the CDR3.

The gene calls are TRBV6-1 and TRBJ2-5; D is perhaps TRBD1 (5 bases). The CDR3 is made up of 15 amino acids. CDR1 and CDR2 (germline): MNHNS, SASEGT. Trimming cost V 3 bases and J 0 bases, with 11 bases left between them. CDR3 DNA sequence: TGTGCCAGCAGTGAGATCAGGGTAAACCAAGAGACCCAGTACTTC. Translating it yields CASSEIRVNQETQYF.

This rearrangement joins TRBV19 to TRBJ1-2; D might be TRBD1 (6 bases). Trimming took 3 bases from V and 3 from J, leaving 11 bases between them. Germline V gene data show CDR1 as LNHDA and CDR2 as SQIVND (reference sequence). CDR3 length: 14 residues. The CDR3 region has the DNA TGTGCCAGTAGTATGAGCAGGGGATACTATGGCTACACCTTC. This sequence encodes CASSMSRGYYGYTF.

CDR3 sequence (DNA): TGTGCCAGCAGCTTAGTAGACAATGAGCAGTTCTTC. Its protein is CASSLVDNEQFF. The V and J genes are TRBV7-9 and TRBJ2-1; no firm D call. The CDR3 contains 12 residues. Germline loops: CDR1 SEHNR, CDR2 FQNEAQ (reference sequence). Trimming stripped 1 base from V and 5 bases from J, with 3 bases between.

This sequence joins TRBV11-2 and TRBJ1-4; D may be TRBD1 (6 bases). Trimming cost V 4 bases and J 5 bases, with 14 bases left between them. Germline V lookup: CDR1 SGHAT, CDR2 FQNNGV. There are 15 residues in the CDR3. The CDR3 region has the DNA TGTGCCAGCAGCTGGGGGCGTTATCCCAATGAAAAACTGTTTTTT. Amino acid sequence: CASSWGRYPNEKLFF.

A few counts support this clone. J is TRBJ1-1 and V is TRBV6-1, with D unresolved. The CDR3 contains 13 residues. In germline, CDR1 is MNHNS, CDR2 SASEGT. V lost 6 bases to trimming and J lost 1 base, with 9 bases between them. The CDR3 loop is CASRVAWNTEAFF. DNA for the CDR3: TGTGCCAGCAGGGTGGCGTGGAACACTGAAGCTTTCTTT.

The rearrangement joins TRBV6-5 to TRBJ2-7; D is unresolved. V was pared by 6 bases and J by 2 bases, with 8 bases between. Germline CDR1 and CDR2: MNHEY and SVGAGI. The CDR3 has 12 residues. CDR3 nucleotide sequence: TGTGCCAGCAGCCTCAATGCCTACGAGCAGTACTTC. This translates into CASSLNAYEQYF.

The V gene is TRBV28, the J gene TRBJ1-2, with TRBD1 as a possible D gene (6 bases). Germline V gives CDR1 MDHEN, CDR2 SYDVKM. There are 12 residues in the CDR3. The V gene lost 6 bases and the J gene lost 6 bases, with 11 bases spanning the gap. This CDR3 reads CASRSGADGYTF. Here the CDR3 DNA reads TGTGCCAGCAGATCGGGGGCAGATGGCTACACCTTC.

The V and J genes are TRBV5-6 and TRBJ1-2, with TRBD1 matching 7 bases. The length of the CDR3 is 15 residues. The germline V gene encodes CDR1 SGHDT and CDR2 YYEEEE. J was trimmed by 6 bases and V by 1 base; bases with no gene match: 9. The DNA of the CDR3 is TGTGCCAGCAGCTTGCGTCGCCAGGGGGTTAATGGCTACACCTTC. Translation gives CASSLRRQGVNGYTF. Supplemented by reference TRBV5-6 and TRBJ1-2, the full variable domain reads DAGVTQSPTHLIKTRGQQVTLRCSPKSGHDTVSWYQQALGQGPQFIFQYYEEEERQRGNFPDRFSGHQFPNYSSELNVNALLLGDSALYLCASSLRRQGVNGYTFGSGTRLTVV.

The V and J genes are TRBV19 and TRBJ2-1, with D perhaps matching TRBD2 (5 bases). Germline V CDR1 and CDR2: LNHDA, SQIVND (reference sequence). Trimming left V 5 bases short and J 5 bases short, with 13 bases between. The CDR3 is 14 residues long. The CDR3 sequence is CASSWLASHNEQFF. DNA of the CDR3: TGTGCCAGTAGTTGGCTTGCTAGCCACAATGAGCAGTTCTTC. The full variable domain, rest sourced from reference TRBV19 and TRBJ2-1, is DGGITQSPKYLFRKEGQNVTLSCEQNLNHDAMYWYRQDPGQGLRLIYYSQIVNDFQKGDIAEGYSVSREKKESFPLTVTSAQKNPTAFYLCASSWLASHNEQFFGPGTRLTVL.

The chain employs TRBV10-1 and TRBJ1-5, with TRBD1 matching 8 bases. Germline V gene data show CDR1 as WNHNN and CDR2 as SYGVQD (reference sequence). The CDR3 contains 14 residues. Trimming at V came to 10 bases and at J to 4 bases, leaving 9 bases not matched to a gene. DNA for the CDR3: TGCGCCACTATGGAGACAGGGGAAAATCAGCCCCAGCATTTT. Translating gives CATMETGENQPQHF.

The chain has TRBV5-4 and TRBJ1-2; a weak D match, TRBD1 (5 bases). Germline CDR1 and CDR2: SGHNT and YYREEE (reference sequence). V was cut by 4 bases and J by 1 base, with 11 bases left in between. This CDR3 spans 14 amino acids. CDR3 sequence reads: CASSQGRSNYGYTF. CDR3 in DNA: TGTGCCAGCAGCCAGGGACGGAGTAACTATGGCTACACCTTC.

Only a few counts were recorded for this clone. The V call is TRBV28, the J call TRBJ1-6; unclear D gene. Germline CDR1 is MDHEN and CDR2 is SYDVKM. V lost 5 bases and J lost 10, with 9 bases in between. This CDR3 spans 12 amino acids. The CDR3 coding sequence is TGTGCCAGCAGTAATTTAGGGTCACCCCTCCACTTT. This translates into CASSNLGSPLHF.

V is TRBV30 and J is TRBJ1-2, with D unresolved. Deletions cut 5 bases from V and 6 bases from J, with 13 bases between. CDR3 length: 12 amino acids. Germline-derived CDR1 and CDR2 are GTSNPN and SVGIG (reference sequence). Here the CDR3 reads CAWERESNGYTF. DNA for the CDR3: TGTGCCTGGGAACGGGAGAGCAATGGCTACACCTTC.

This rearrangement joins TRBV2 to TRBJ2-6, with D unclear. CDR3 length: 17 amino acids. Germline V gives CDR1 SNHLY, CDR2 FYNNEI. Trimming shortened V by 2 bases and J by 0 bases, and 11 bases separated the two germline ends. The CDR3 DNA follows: TGTGCCAGCAGTGAAAGGACGGAAGTCTCTGGGGCCAACGTCCTGACTTTC. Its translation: CASSERTEVSGANVLTF.

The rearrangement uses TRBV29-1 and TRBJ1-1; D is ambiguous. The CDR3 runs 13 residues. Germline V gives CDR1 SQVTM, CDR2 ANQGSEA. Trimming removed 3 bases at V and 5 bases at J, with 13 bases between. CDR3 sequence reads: CSVEGRVGTEAFF. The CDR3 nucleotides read TGCAGCGTTGAGGGGAGGGTAGGAACTGAAGCTTTCTTT. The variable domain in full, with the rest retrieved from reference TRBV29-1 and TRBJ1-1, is SAVISQKPSRDICQRGTSLTIQCQVDSQVTMMFWYRQQPGQSLTLIATANQGSEATYESGFVIDKFPISRPNLTFSTLTVSNMSPEDSSIYLCSVEGRVGTEAFFGQGTRLTVV.